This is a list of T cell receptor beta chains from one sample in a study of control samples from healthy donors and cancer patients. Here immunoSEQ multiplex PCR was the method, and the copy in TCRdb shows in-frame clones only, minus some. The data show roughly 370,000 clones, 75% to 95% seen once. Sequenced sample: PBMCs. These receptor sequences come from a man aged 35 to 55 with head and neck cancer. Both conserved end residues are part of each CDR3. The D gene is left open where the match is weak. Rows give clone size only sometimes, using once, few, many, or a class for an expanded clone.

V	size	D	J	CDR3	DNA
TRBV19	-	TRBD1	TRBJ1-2	CASSKAGQGRITNYGYTF	TGTGCCAGTAGTAAGGCCGGACAGGGGCGTATTACTAACTATGGCTACACCTTC
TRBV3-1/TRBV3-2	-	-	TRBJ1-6	CASSQAALAAKNSPLHF	TGTGCCAGCAGCCAAGCCGCCCTGGCAGCAAAGAATTCACCCCTCCACTTT
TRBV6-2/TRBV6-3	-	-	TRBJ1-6	CASSYSAGLYSPLHF	TGTGCCAGCAGTTACTCGGCAGGGTTGTATTCACCCCTCCACTTT
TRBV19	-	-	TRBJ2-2	CASSSRYRLGGTGELFF	TGTGCCAGTAGTTCCCGATACAGGCTCGGGGGCACCGGGGAGCTGTTTTTT
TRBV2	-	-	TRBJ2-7	CASSTTPLGNSGEQYF	TGTGCCAGCAGTACCACCCCTCTGGGTAATAGCGGCGAGCAGTACTTC
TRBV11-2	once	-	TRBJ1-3	CASSLGAVSGNTIYF	TGTGCCAGCAGCTTAGGGGCAGTCTCTGGAAACACCATATATTTT
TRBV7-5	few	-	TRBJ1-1	CARRHTGAEAFF	TGTGCCAGAAGACATACAGGGGCTGAAGCTTTCTTT
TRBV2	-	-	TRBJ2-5	CASSELQGGETQYF	TGTGCCAGCAGTGAGCTACAGGGAGGCGAGACCCAGTACTTC
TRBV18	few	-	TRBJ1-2	CASSRSDTYGYTF	TGTGCCAGCTCCCGCTCGGACACCTATGGCTACACCTTC
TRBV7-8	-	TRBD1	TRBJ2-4	CASSSRTGKNIQYF	TGTGCCAGCAGCTCCCGGACAGGAAAAAACATTCAGTACTTC
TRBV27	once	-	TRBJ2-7	CASSHTVVPGSYEQYF	TGTGCCAGCAGTCACACCGTCGTCCCAGGGTCCTACGAGCAGTACTTC
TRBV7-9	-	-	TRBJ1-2	CASSPLDGGPNYGYTF	TGTGCCAGCAGCCCGCTCGACGGAGGCCCTAACTATGGCTACACCTTC
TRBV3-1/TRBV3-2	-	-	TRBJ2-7	CASSRGQTGLYEQYF	TGTGCCAGCAGCCGAGGACAGACTGGGCTTTACGAGCAGTACTTC
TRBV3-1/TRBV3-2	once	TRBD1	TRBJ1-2	CASSLYRGQTNYGYTF	TGTGCCAGCAGCCTCTACAGGGGGCAAACTAACTATGGCTACACCTTC
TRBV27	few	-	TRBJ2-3	CASSSGSPDTQYF	TGTGCCAGCAGTAGCGGATCGCCAGATACGCAGTATTTT
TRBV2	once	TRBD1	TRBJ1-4	CASSAETGGDEKLFF	TGTGCCAGCAGTGCTGAGACAGGGGGTGATGAAAAACTGTTTTTT
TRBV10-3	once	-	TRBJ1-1	CAISGTGYAEAEEAFF	TGTGCCATCAGTGGGACCGGATACGCGGAAGCTGAGGAAGCTTTCTTT
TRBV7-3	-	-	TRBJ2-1	CASSLPLDAYNEQFF	TGTGCCAGCAGCCTACCCCTCGATGCCTACAATGAGCAGTTCTTC
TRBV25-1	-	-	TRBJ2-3	CASSDSITARFTDTQYF	TGTGCCAGCAGTGATTCTATAACCGCCCGGTTCACAGATACGCAGTATTTT
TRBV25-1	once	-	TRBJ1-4	CASSTYATNEKLFF	TGTGCCAGCAGTACCTATGCAACTAATGAAAAACTGTTTTTT
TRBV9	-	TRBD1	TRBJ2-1	CASSTGTGADNEQFF	TGTGCCAGCAGCACCGGGACAGGGGCGGACAATGAGCAGTTCTTC
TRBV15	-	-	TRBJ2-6	CATTLDSSGANVLTF	TGTGCCACCACCCTTGACTCGTCTGGGGCCAACGTCCTGACTTTC
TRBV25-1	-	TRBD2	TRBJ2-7	CASSRDYRFSEQYF	TGTGCCAGCAGCCGGGACTATCGGTTCTCGGAGCAGTACTTC
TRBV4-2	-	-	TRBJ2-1	CASSQETPGVDEQFF	TGTGCCAGCAGCCAAGAAACCCCCGGGGTTGATGAGCAGTTCTTC
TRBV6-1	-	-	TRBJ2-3	CASSEATGRRVLSADTQYF	TGTGCCAGCAGTGAAGCCACGGGGCGGAGAGTCCTAAGCGCAGATACGCAGTATTTT
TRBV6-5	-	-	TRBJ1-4	CASSYGLLGEKLFF	TGTGCCAGCAGTTACGGGCTTCTGGGGGAAAAACTGTTTTTT
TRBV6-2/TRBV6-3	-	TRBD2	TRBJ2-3	CASSYGAGGTDTQYF	TGTGCCAGCAGTTACGGGGCGGGGGGCACAGATACGCAGTATTTT
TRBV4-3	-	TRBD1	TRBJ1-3	CASSQAGTGGGNTIYF	TGCGCCAGCAGCCAAGCAGGGACAGGGGGCGGAAACACCATATATTTT
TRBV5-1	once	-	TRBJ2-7	CASSLRLDSEQYF	TGCGCCAGCAGCCTGCGACTTGATAGCGAGCAGTACTTC
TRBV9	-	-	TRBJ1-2	CASSAALVKEGNYGYTF	TGTGCCAGCAGCGCCGCCCTGGTGAAGGAAGGCAACTATGGCTACACCTTC
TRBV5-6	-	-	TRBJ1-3	CASSRGESGNTIYF	TGTGCCAGCTCACGCGGGGAGTCTGGAAACACCATATATTTT
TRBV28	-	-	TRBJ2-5	CASSVAGGGSQETQYF	TGTGCCAGCAGTGTAGCCGGAGGAGGGAGCCAAGAGACCCAGTACTTC
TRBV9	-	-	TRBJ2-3	CASSPHRGGTDTQYF	TGTGCCAGCAGCCCTCACAGGGGGGGAACAGATACGCAGTATTTT
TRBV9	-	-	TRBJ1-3	CASRSGEEAGTIYF	TGTGCCAGCAGATCAGGGGAGGAAGCGGGCACCATATATTTT
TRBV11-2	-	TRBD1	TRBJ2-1	CASSTGGPPYNEQFF	TGTGCCAGCAGCACAGGGGGCCCACCTTACAATGAGCAGTTCTTC
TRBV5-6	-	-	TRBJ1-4	CASSLGALATNEKLFF	TGTGCCAGCAGCTTGGGGGCTTTGGCAACTAATGAAAAACTGTTTTTT
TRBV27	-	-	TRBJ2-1	CASSPFLGPNEQFF	TGTGCCAGCAGTCCTTTTCTAGGCCCCAATGAGCAGTTCTTC
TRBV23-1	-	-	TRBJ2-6	CASSQHRQSGANVLTF	TGCGCCAGCAGTCAACACCGGCAATCTGGGGCCAACGTCCTGACTTTC
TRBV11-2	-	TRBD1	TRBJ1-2	CASSPGTGNYGYTF	TGTGCCAGCAGCCCCGGGACAGGAAACTATGGCTACACCTTC
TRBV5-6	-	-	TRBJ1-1	CASSWGVTNTEAFF	TGTGCCAGCAGCTGGGGGGTTACGAACACTGAAGCTTTCTTT
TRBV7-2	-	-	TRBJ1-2	CASSFIRPGASVNGYTF	TGTGCCAGCAGCTTTATACGCCCCGGGGCGTCGGTTAACGGCTACACCTTC
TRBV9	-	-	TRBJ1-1	CASSAGPGANTEAFF	TGTGCCAGCAGCGCGGGTCCGGGCGCTAACACTGAAGCTTTCTTT
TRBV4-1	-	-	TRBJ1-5	CASSQEGEPQHF	TGCGCCAGCAGCCAAGAAGGAGAGCCCCAGCATTTT
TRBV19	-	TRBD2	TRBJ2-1	CASSMVLAGAVEQFF	TGTGCCAGTAGTATGGTACTAGCGGGGGCCGTTGAGCAGTTCTTC
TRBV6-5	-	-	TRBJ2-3	CASALGRGFTDTQYF	TGTGCCAGCGCTCTGGGTCGGGGTTTCACAGATACGCAGTATTTT
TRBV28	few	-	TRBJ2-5	CASSPSRGQETQYF	TGTGCCAGCAGTCCCAGCAGGGGCCAAGAGACCCAGTACTTC
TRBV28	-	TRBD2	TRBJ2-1	CASSLGGSSYNEQFF	TGTGCCAGCAGTTTAGGCGGGAGCTCCTACAATGAGCAGTTCTTC
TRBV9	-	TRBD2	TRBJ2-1	CASSFGLADNNEQFF	TGTGCCAGCAGCTTCGGACTAGCGGATAACAATGAGCAGTTCTTC
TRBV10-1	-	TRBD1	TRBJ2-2	CASGGGGQANTGELFF	TGCGCCAGCGGCGGAGGAGGACAGGCGAACACCGGGGAGCTGTTTTTT
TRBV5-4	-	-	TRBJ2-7	CASSTGQFTYEQYF	TGTGCCAGCAGCACAGGACAGTTCACCTACGAGCAGTACTTC
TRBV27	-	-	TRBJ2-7	CASSSTAPGTQTYEQYF	TGTGCCAGCAGTTCGACTGCGCCCGGGACCCAGACCTACGAGCAGTACTTC
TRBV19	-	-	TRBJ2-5	CASSIAGQETQYF	TGTGCCAGTAGTATTGCAGGGCAAGAGACCCAGTACTTC
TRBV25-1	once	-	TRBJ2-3	CASSEPGRTDTQYF	TGTGCCAGCAGTGAACCAGGACGCACAGATACGCAGTATTTT
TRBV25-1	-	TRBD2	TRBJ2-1	CASSSSQLAGYGNEQFF	TGTGCCAGCAGTTCCTCTCAACTAGCGGGATACGGCAATGAGCAGTTCTTC
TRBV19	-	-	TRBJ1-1	CASSMSGGLEAFF	TGTGCCAGTAGTATGTCGGGGGGACTTGAAGCTTTCTTT
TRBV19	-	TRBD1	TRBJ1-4	CASWGTGSEKLFF	TGTGCCAGTTGGGGGACAGGGTCTGAAAAACTGTTTTTT
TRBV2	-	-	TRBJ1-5	CASSAEQAGNQPQHF	TGTGCCAGCAGTGCGGAACAGGCCGGGAATCAGCCCCAGCATTTT
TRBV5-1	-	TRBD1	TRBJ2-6	CASSNGTAGANVLTF	TGCGCCAGCAGCAACGGGACAGCTGGGGCCAACGTCCTGACTTTC
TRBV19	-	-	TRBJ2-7	CASSIDLEDSAYEQYF	TGTGCCAGTAGTATAGATCTCGAGGATAGCGCCTACGAGCAGTACTTC
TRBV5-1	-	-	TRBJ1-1	CASSPRTGNTEAFF	TGCGCCAGCAGCCCACGGACGGGGAACACTGAAGCTTTCTTT